This T cell receptor beta chain was retrieved from a study of blood T cell repertoires in COVID-19. Study at large: Donors in the United States, Italy and Spain gave samples during acute or convalescent COVID-19. PBMCs, B-cell-depleted T cells, or T cells provided the cDNA or gDNA that made up the material.

In this sample, this clone turned up a few times. The V gene's germline CDR1 is MDHEN and CDR2 SYDVKM. The ends were cut back, 7 bases at V and 8 bases at J, with 29 bases in the middle. CDR3 size: 17 residues. In the original processing: It was from reference gene primer amplification that nucleated cell counts were estimated. Libraries were prepared by immunoSEQ multiplex PCR; TCRdb keeps only in-frame clonotypes and omits some of them. V, J and clone size reflect that table, while D and trimming were determined from the DNA. The sample yields approximately 110,000 clones, approximately 82% seen once.

V is TRBV28 and J is TRBJ1-2, with D possibly matching TRBD1 (5 bases). The sequenced material came from peripheral blood. This sequence was found in a woman in her sixties with acute or convalescent COVID-19. The CDR3 spells CASNFYLPIQGGKGYTF. CDR3 nucleotides: TGTGCCAGCAATTTTTACCTCCCGATCCAGGGAGGTAAGGGCTACACCTTC.